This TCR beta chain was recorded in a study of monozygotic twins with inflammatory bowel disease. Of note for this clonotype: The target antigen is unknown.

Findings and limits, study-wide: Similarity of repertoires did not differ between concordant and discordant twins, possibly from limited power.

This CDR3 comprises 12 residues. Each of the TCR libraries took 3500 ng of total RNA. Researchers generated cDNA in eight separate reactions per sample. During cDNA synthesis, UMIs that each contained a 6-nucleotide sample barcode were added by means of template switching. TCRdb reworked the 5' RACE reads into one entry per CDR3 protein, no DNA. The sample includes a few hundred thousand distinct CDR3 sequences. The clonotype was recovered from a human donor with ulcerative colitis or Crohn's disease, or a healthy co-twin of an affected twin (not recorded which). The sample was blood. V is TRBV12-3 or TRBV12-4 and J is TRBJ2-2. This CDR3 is CASKGNTGELFF.